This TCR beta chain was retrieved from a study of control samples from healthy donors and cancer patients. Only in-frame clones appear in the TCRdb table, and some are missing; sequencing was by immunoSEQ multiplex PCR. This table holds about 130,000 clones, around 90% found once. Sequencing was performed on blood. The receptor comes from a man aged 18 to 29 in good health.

CDR3 protein: CASSPRAGNTEAFF. CDR3 coding DNA: TGCGCCAGCAGCCCGCGGGCCGGAAACACTGAAGCTTTCTTT. The chain uses TRBV4-1 and TRBJ1-1, with D uncertain. From germline, CDR1 is MGHRA and CDR2 YSYEKL. The V and J ends lost 4 bases and 2 bases respectively, with 11 bases between them. The CDR3 is 14 amino acids.